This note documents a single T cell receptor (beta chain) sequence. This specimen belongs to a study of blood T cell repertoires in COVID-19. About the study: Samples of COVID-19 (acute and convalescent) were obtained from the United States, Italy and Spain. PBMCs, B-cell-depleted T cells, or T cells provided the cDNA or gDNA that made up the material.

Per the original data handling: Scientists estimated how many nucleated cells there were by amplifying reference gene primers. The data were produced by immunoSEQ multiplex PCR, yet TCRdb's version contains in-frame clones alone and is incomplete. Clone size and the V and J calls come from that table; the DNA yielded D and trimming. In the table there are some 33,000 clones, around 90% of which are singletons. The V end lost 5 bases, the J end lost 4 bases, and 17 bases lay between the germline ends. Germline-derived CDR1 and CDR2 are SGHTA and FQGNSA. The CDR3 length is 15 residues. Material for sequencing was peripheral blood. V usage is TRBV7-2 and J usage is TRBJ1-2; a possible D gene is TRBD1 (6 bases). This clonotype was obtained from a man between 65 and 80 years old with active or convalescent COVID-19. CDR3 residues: CASSTTGGASYGYTF. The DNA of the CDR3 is TGTGCCAGCAGCACTACGGGGGGCGCGAGCTATGGCTACACCTTC.